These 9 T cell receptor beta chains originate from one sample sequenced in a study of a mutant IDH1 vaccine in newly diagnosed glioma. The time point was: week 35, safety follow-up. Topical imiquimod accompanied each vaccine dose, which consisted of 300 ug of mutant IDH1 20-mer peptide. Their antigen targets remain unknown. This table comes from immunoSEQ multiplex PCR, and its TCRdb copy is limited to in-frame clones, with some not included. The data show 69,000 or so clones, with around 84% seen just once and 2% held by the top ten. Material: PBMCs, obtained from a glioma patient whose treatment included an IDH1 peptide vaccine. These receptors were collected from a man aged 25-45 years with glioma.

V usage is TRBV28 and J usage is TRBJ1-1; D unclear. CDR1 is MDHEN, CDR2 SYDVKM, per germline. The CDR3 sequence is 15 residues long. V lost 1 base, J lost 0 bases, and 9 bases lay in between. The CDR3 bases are TGTGCCAGCAGTTTATTCCCGGACGTGAACACTGAAGCTTTCTTT. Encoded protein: CASSLFPDVNTEAFF.

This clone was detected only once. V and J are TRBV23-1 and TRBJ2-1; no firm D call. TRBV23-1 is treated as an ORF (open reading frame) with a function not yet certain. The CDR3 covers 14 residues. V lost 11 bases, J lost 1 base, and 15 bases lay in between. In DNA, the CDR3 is TGCGCCCCCAGATGGCTAAATTCCTACAATGAGCAGTTCTTC. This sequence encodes CAPRWLNSYNEQFF.

Here the CDR3 DNA reads TGTGCCAGCAGTCCCTTCGGGAGCGGGGGGGCCTACGAGCAGTACTTC. Protein product: CASSPFGSGGAYEQYF. This chain connects TRBV28 to TRBJ2-7, with 10 bases aligning to TRBD2. CDR1 and CDR2 (germline): MDHEN, SYDVKM. CDR3 length equals 16 residues. V gave up 5 bases and J gave up 2 bases; unmatched junction bases: 9.

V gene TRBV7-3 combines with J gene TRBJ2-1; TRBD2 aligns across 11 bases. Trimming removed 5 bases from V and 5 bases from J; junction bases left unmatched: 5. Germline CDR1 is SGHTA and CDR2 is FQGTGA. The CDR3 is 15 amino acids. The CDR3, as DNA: TGTGCCAGCAGCCCGGGACTAGCGGCAAACAATGAGCAGTTCTTC. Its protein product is CASSPGLAANNEQFF.

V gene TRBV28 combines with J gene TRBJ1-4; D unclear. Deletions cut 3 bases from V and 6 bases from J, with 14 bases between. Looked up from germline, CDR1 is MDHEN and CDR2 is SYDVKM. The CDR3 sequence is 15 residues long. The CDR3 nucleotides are TGTGCCAGCAGTTTTGGTCGGGCAGTTTATGAAAAACTGTTTTTT. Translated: CASSFGRAVYEKLFF.

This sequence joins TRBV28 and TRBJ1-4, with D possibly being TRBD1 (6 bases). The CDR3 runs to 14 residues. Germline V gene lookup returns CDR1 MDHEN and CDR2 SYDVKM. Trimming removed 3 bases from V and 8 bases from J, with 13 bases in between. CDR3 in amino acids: CASSLDRAGEKLFF. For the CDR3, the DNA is TGTGCCAGCAGTTTGGACAGAGCGGGAGAAAAACTGTTTTTT.

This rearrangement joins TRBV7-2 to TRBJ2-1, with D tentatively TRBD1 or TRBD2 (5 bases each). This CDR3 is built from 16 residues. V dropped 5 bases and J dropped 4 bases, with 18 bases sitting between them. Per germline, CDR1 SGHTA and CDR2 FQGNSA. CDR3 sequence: CASSDAGANLYNEQFF. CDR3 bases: TGTGCCAGCAGCGACGCCGGGGCTAATTTATACAATGAGCAGTTCTTC.

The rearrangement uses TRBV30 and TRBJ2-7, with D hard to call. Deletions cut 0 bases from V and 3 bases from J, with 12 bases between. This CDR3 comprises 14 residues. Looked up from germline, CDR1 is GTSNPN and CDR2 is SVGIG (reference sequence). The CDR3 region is CAWSVALWGYEQYF. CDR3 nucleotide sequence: TGTGCCTGGAGTGTAGCTCTTTGGGGCTACGAGCAGTACTTC.

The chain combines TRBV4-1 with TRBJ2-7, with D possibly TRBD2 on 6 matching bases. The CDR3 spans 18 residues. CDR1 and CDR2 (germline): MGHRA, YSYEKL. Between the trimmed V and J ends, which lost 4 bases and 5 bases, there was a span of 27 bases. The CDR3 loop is CASSRLPPLRRGLHEQYF. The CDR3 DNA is TGCGCCAGCAGCCGCCTCCCCCCCTTAAGGAGGGGACTGCACGAGCAGTACTTC.